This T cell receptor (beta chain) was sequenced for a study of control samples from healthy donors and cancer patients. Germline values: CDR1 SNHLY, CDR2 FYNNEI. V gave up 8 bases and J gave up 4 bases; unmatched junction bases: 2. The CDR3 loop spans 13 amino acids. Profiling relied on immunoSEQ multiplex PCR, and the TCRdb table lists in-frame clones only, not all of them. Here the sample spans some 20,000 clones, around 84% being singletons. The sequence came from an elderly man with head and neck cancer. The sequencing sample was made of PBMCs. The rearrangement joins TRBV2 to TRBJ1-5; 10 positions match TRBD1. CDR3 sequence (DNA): TGTGCCAGCGGGGACAGGGGAAATCAGCCCCAGCATTTT. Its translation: CASGDRGNQPQHF. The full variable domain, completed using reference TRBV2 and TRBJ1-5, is EPEVTQTPSHQVTQMGQEVILRCVPISNHLYFYWYRQILGQKVEFLVSFYNNEISEKSEIFDDQFSVERPDGSNFTLKIRSTKLEDSAMYFCASGDRGNQPQHFGDGTRLSIL.